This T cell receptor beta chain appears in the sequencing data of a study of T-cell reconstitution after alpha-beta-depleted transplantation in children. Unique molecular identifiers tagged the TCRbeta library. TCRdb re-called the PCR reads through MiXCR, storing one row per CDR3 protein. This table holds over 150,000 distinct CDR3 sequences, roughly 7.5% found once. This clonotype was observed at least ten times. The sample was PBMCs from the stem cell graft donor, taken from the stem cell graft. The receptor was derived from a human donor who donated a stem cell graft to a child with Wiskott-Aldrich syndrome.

CDR3 DNA sequence: TGTGCCAGCAGTCGGACAGGGGGGTCGAGGGAGCAGTACTTC. Protein product: CASSRTGGSREQYF. The rearrangement links TRBV12-3 or TRBV12-4 to TRBJ2-7, with 10 bases that match TRBD1. The CDR3 sequence is 14 residues long. The V gene end was trimmed by 5 bases and the J gene end by 7 bases; junction bases not matched to a gene: 8.